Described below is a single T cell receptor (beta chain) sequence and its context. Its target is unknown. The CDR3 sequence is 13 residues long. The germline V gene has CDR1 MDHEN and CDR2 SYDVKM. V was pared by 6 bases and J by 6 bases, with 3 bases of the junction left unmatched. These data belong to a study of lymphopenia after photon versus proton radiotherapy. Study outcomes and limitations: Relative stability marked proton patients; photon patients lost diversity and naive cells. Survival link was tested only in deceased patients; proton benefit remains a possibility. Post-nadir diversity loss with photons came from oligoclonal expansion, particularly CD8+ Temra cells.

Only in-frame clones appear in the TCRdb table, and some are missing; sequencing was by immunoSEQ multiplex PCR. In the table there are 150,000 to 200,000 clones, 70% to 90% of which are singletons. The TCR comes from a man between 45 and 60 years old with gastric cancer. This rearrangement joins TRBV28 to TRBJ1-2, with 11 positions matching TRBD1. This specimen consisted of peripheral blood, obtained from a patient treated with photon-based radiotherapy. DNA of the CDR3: TGTGCCAGCAGGTGGGACAGGGGGAATGGCTACACCTTC. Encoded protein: CASRWDRGNGYTF.